Sequencing of this T cell receptor (beta chain) was carried out in a study of CD8+CD57+ T cells in acquired aplastic anemia. Study background: DNA recovered from sorted CD4+ and CD8+ cells had a mean of approximately 3.5 ug.

The CDR3 is made up of 12 amino acids. V lost 3 bases and J 8 bases, leaving 10 bases between the germline ends. CDR1 and CDR2 from the germline V gene are ENHRY and SYGVKD. Study-level findings and limits: In common between the patients and the controls were around 29 CD8+ CDR3 sequences. Patients showed no significant difference from controls in CD8+ Simpson's diversity.

Concerning this clonotype itself: Its target is unknown.

Researchers used genomic DNA as the template to profile TCR beta VDJ and CDR3. TCRdb independently ran MiXCR on the reads; one entry per CDR3 protein. The table shows some 170,000 distinct CDR3 sequences, with 71% occurring only once. In patients chosen for sequencing, flow cytometry had shown CD8+CD57+ cell expansion. The material sequenced was sorted CD4+, CD8+, or CD8+CD57+ T cells (not recorded which) from PBMCs. The genes are TRBV10-3 and TRBJ1-2; perhaps TRBD1 as D (6 bases). The source of this sequence is a human donor with aplastic anemia. The CDR3 here is CAISEQGAGYTF. CDR3 in DNA: TGTGCCATCAGTGAACAGGGTGCGGGCTACACCTTC.